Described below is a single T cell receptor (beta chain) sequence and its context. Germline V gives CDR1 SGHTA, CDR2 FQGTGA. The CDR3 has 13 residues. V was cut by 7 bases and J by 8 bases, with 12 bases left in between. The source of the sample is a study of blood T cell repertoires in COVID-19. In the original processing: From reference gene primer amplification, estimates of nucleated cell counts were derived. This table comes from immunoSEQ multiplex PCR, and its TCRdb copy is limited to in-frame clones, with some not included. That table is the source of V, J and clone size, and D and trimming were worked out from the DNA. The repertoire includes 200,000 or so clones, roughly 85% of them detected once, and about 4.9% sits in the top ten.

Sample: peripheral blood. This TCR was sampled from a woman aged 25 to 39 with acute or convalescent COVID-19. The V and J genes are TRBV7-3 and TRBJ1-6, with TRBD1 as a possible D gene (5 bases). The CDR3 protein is CASTDSEYSPLHF. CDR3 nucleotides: TGTGCCAGCACCGACAGCGAGTATTCACCCCTCCACTTT. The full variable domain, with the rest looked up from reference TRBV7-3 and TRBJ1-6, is GAGVSQTPSNKVTEKGKYVELRCDPISGHTALYWYRQSLGQGPEFLIYFQGTGAADDSGLPNDRFFAVRPEGSVSTLKIQRTERGDSAVYLCASTDSEYSPLHFGNGTRLTVT.